This T cell receptor beta chain originates from a study of shared clonotypes between healthy human individuals. About the research overall: Three plates were used per donor for CD4 naive, three for CD4 memory, two for CD8 naive and one for CD8 memory. The study, taken as a whole, reports: Only a few donors were included, so the genetic and exposure-history diversity represented was limited. Generation probabilities were higher for clonotypes shared across all four sorted-subset donors than for unshared ones.

The V end was cut by 4 bases, the J end by 5 bases, with 17 bases between. Germline V gene data show CDR1 as MGHDK and CDR2 as SYGVNS. CDR3 length: 15 amino acids. In the case of this clone: What it binds is unknown.

The method was immunoSEQ multiplex PCR; TCRdb's version includes in-frame clones alone and lacks a portion of them. Of 2 million to 2.5 million clones detected, more than 90% appear once; the ten largest clones hold more than 0.1%. This receptor was identified in a man aged 18 to 29 in good health. Sequenced sample: naive CD4+ T cells sorted from blood. Regarding subset: CD45RA+ positively selected. This chain links TRBV25-1 with TRBJ2-5; either TRBD1 or TRBD2 may supply D (5 bases each). The CDR3 DNA reads as TGTGCCAGCAGTGCCCACGGGACCAAGGTGGAGACCCAGTACTTC. It specifies CASSAHGTKVETQYF.